This TCR beta chain was sequenced in a study of beta chain features in type 1 diabetes. Study details: Across all samples, around 98 million sorted cells were examined.

Expressed TCRB transcripts were sequenced, since all the RNA that had been isolated was reverse transcribed. Clones were read by immunoSEQ multiplex PCR, and TCRdb kept only the in-frame ones, dropping some. Of under 450,000 clones listed, about 14% are singletons. This clone has a handful of counts. Source material: naive CD4+ T cells from blood. The sequence was obtained from a man aged 25-40 years in good health.

The CDR3 reads CATSTTLANYGYTF. CDR3 nucleotides: TGTGCCACCAGCACTACATTAGCTAACTATGGCTACACCTTC. The chain joins TRBV15 to TRBJ1-2, with unresolved D. This CDR3 has 14 residues. The germline V gene has CDR1 LNHNV and CDR2 YYDKDF (reference sequence). Trimming took off 4 bases at V and 0 bases at J, with 9 bases between the two ends.